The 19 T cell receptor beta chains in this list originate from one sample, sequenced in a study of regulatory T cells in long-lasting Graves disease. Time point meaning: newly diagnosed GD, antithyroid drugs for less than 3 months. Preparation of the TCR library used RNA extracted from PBMCs. HTBI primers from iRepertoire and Arm-PCR of CDR3 regions yielded the TCR beta libraries. MiXCR was run by TCRdb on the multiplex PCR reads, yielding one entry per CDR3 protein. The data show over 400,000 distinct CDR3 sequences, with around 15% seen just once and approximately 15% held by the top ten. These data were likewise used in another study, on T cells in Graves' hyperthyroidism and ophthalmopathy.

The material was peripheral blood mononuclear cells (PBMCs), obtained at new diagnosis, from a patient treated with antithyroid drugs. The receptors originated from a woman in her 50s with Graves disease.

This clonotype was seen many times. The chain has TRBV29-1 and TRBJ2-1, with TRBD1 identical over 9 bases. Germline CDR1 SQVTM, CDR2 ANQGSEA. The CDR3 extends over 14 amino acids. Trimming took 4 bases from V and 7 from J; bases not matched to a gene: 8. This chain's CDR3 is CSVGGGQGRNEQFF. CDR3 DNA: TGCAGCGTTGGAGGGGGACAGGGACGGAATGAGCAGTTCTTC.

This clonotype was seen at least ten times. The CDR3 loop is CASTTSSYEQYF. CDR3 in DNA: TGTGCCAGCACCACTAGTTCCTACGAGCAGTACTTC. The genes are TRBV7-2 and TRBJ2-7; TRBD2 is a possible D gene (5 bases). CDR3 length: 12 amino acids. The germline V gene encodes CDR1 SGHTA and CDR2 FQGNSA. The V and J ends lost 7 bases and 1 base respectively, with 8 bases between them.

The rearrangement links TRBV3-1 to TRBJ2-5; 13 positions match TRBD2. The trim removed 1 base at V and 7 bases at J, leaving 6 bases unmatched. The CDR3 contains 16 residues. Germline V gene data show CDR1 as LGHDT and CDR2 as YNNKEL (reference sequence). For the CDR3, the DNA is TGTGCCAGCAGCCAAGCTACTAGCGGGGGGGCTCGGACCCAGTACTTC. Its protein is CASSQATSGGARTQYF.

This clonotype was counted at least ten times. The CDR3 nucleotides are TGCAGCGTTGTACAGCTGGATGACACAGATACGCAGTATTTT. It codes for CSVVQLDDTDTQYF. The genes are TRBV29-1 and TRBJ2-3; no clear D gene. V was shortened by 4 bases and J by 2 bases, with 13 bases between the two germline ends. The CDR3 extends over 14 amino acids. Germline V gives CDR1 SQVTM, CDR2 ANQGSEA.

This clonotype was seen many times. This chain joins TRBV7-6 and TRBJ2-3, with 8 bases lining up with TRBD2. The V and J ends lost 2 bases and 3 bases, in that order; junction bases with no gene match: 10. CDR1 SGHVS and CDR2 FNYEAQ come from the germline V gene. There are 17 residues in the CDR3. This CDR3 is CASSLLGGLVRTDTQYF. DNA for the CDR3: TGTGCCAGCAGCTTACTTGGGGGACTAGTTCGAACAGATACGCAGTATTTT.

The chain uses TRBV29-1 and TRBJ1-2, with D unclear. Germline V gives CDR1 SQVTM, CDR2 ANQGSEA. V was clipped by 1 base and J by 2 bases, with 17 bases between them. This CDR3 region has 16 residues. The chain's CDR3 is CSVEGIWGSGNYGYTF. The CDR3 DNA sequence: TGCAGCGTTGAAGGAATTTGGGGTTCGGGGAACTATGGCTACACCTTC.

Ten or more counts support this clonotype. The chain combines TRBV7-6 with TRBJ2-4, with 7 positions matching TRBD2. The CDR3 contains 17 residues. V shed 5 bases, J shed 0 bases, and the junction held 10 bases outside the gene matches. CDR1 is SGHVS and CDR2 is FNYEAQ in the germline V gene. The DNA for the CDR3 is TGTGCCAGCAGCACCAAACTAGCGAACCTAGCCAAAAACATTCAGTACTTC. Its protein is CASSTKLANLAKNIQYF. Filled out from reference TRBV7-6 and TRBJ2-4, the complete variable domain reads GAGVSQSPRYKVTKRGQDVALRCDPISGHVSLYWYRQALGQGPEFLTYFNYEAQQDKSGLPNDRFSAERPEGSISTLTIQRTEQRDSAMYRCASSTKLANLAKNIQYFGAGTRLSVL.

This clonotype occurred many times. The genes are TRBV30 and TRBJ1-4; 8 nucleotides agree with TRBD1. This CDR3 contains 13 residues. The J segment lost 3 bases and the V segment lost 3 bases, leaving 0 bases of the junction unmatched. CDR1 GTSNPN and CDR2 SVGIG come from the germline V gene (reference sequence). CDR3 nucleotides: TGTGCCTGGAGACAGGGGGCTAATGAAAAACTGTTTTTT. Translation gives CAWRQGANEKLFF.

This clonotype appeared many times. Written as DNA, the CDR3 is TGTGCCAGCAGCCAAGAACTTAGCGTGAGCACAGATACGCAGTATTTT. It codes for CASSQELSVSTDTQYF. The rearrangement joins TRBV14 to TRBJ2-3; D perhaps matches TRBD2 (5 bases). V was clipped by 0 bases and J by 0 bases, with 10 bases between them. This CDR3 is 16 amino acids long. The V gene's germline CDR1 is SGHDN and CDR2 FVKESK.

The chain uses TRBV14 and TRBJ2-3, with TRBD2 matching over 14 bases. The CDR3 runs to 17 residues. Germline assignment: CDR1 SGHDN and CDR2 FVKESK. With V trimmed by 1 base and J by 5 bases, 5 bases remained unmatched. The CDR3, as DNA: TGTGCCAGCAGCCAAGTCCCGGGACTAGCGGGAGTAGATACGCAGTATTTT. Translated, it gives CASSQVPGLAGVDTQYF.

A few counts support this clonotype. The chain links TRBV18 to TRBJ2-1; the match to TRBD1 covers 12 bases. The CDR3 has 14 amino acids. Germline CDR1 reads KGHSH; CDR2 reads LQKENI. The V and J ends lost 3 bases and 8 bases, in that order; junction bases with no gene match: 2. The CDR3 is CASSPGQGAYEQFF. CDR3 bases: TGTGCCAGCTCACCGGGACAGGGGGCCTATGAGCAGTTCTTC.

This rearrangement joins TRBV24-1 to TRBJ2-1; 10 bases fit TRBD2. With V trimmed by 2 bases and J by 1 base, 4 bases remained unmatched. This CDR3 is 17 amino acids long. Germline lookup yields CDR1 KGHDR and CDR2 SFDVKD. CDR3 bases: TGTGCCACCAGTGATTCTAGCGGGAGAAGATCCTACAATGAGCAGTTCTTC. This codes for CATSDSSGRRSYNEQFF.

There are many counts of this clonotype. The chain recombines TRBV7-9 with TRBJ2-1; D call uncertain. CDR3 length: 14 amino acids. CDR1 and CDR2 from the germline V gene are SEHNR and FQNEAQ (reference sequence). The V and J ends lost 0 bases and 8 bases respectively, with 11 bases between them. The CDR3 here is CASSLARPSDEQFF. DNA of the CDR3: TGTGCCAGCAGCTTAGCCAGGCCTTCGGATGAGCAGTTCTTC. The full variable domain, with the rest looked up from reference TRBV7-9 and TRBJ2-1, is DTGVSQNPRHKITKRGQNVTFRCDPISEHNRLYWYRQTLGQGPEFLTYFQNEAQLEKSRLLSDRFSAERPKGSFSTLEIQRTEQGDSAMYLCASSLARPSDEQFFGPGTRLTVL.

In its sample, this clonotype was seen many times. The chain joins TRBV10-3 to TRBJ2-3; 12 nucleotides match TRBD2. Germline CDR1 and CDR2: ENHRY and SYGVKD. V shed 4 bases and J 6 bases; nucleotides not matched to a gene: 17. This CDR3 contains 19 residues. The CDR3 DNA sequence: TGTGCCATCAGTGGAACGACTAGCGGGAGATTGGGTCGGGCGGATACGCAGTATTTT. Translated: CAISGTTSGRLGRADTQYF.

This clonotype was counted many times. This rearrangement joins TRBV6-9 to TRBJ1-6; 7 nucleotides match TRBD1. J lost 7 bases, V lost 3 bases, and 15 bases had no gene match. Germline V gene data show CDR1 as MNHGY and CDR2 as SVAAGI. The CDR3 sequence is 18 residues long. The CDR3 is CASSYRRQGKAPNSPLHF. CDR3 in DNA: TGTGCCAGCAGTTACCGAAGACAGGGAAAGGCACCAAATTCACCCCTCCACTTT.

This clonotype was counted a few times. The rearrangement joins TRBV7-6 to TRBJ1-6; D is possibly TRBD1 (6 bases). CDR1 and CDR2 from the germline V gene are SGHVS and FNYEAQ. Deletions cut 4 bases from V and 8 bases from J, with 27 bases between. The CDR3 extends over 19 amino acids. The CDR3 DNA follows: TGTGCCAGCAGCTCTAACCGACTTTGGGGGCGATTAGTACATTCACCCCTCCACTTT. It yields the protein CASSSNRLWGRLVHSPLHF.

This clonotype was counted ten times or more. The CDR3 spells CASSLVDSQPQHF. The CDR3 nucleotides are TGTGCCAGCAGCTTAGTGGATTCTCAGCCCCAGCATTTT. The gene calls are TRBV7-6 and TRBJ1-5; D is ambiguous. This CDR3 contains 13 residues. Trimming left V 1 base short and J 6 bases short, with 7 bases between. In germline, CDR1 is SGHVS, CDR2 FNYEAQ.

Concerning this clonotype: A much larger clone sits a single nucleotide away, making a read error possible. The chain is built from TRBV6-1 and TRBJ2-3, with 8 bases that match TRBD2. The CDR3 is 15 residues long. Per the germline V gene, CDR1 is MNHNS and CDR2 is SASEGT. The CDR3 loop reads CAGSSGSLPTDTQYF. CDR3 DNA: TGTGCCGGCAGCAGCGGGAGTCTCCCCACAGATACGCAGTATTTT.

This clonotype has just a few counts. This rearrangement joins TRBV6-1 to TRBJ2-3; D unresolved. The germline V gene encodes CDR1 MNHNS and CDR2 SASEGT. The CDR3 totals 14 residues. The V end was cut by 5 bases, the J end by 3 bases, with 12 bases between. The CDR3 DNA sequence: TGTGCCAGCAGTCCAGGACCTGGGACAGATACGCAGTATTTT. Translated: CASSPGPGTDTQYF.